The 21 T cell receptor beta chains listed next were all sequenced from one sample in a study of tissue T cells after allogeneic stem cell transplantation. Sequenced by immunoSEQ multiplex PCR; TCRdb stores in-frame clones only, minus some. Of about 48,000 clones listed, less than 75% are singletons. Sequences were obtained from sorted cells pooled from one or two spleens. These receptor sequences come from a pool of C57BL/6 mice in good health.

This clone was observed once. The gene names here belong to mouse. Coverage ceases 1 residue before the CDR3 finishes, and the germline J gene fills in the end. The V and J genes are TRBV4 and TRBJ2-4, with D hard to call. CDR3 length: 14 amino acids. Trimming took off 5 bases at V and 0 bases at J, with 9 bases between the two ends. Germline loops: CDR1 LGHDT, CDR2 YNNKQL (reference sequence). The covered CDR3 bases are TGTGCCAGCAGCCCCACAGCTAGTCAAAACACCTTGTAC. Translating it yields CASSPTASQNTLY. The entire CDR3 protein is CASSPTASQNTLYF.

With regard to this clone: Genes and germline come from the mouse. Read sequence stops 1 residue before the CDR3 end, and the germline J gene provides the missing end. The chain is built from TRBV29 and TRBJ1-3; TRBD1 matches at 7 bases. The V gene's germline CDR1 is MSHET and CDR2 SYDVDS. V trimming: 5 bases; J trimming: 2 bases; junction bases outside the gene matches: 3. This CDR3 spans 14 amino acids. The CDR3 spells CASSLQGAGNTLYF. Incomplete CDR3 DNA: TGTGCTAGCAGTCTTCAGGGGGCTGGAAATACGCTCTAT.

A note on this clone: Gene names are mouse gene names. The read terminates 1 residue ahead of where the CDR3 ends, so the germline J gene completes it. The chain employs TRBV26 and TRBJ2-2; TRBD1 matches 9 bases. V shed 4 bases, J shed 1 base, and the junction held 1 base outside the gene matches. Germline V gives CDR1 KGHPV, CDR2 FQNQEV (reference sequence). CDR3 length equals 15 residues. Partial CDR3 DNA: TGTGCCAGCAGTCAGGGACAGGGAAACACCGGGCAGCTCTAC. This gives the protein CASSQGQGNTGQLY. The whole CDR3 protein reads CASSQGQGNTGQLYF.

There are a few counts of this clone. Gene names denote mouse genes. The read ends 1 residue shy of where the CDR3 ends; the end is completed using the germline J gene. This chain links TRBV13-2 with TRBJ1-4; D not certain. CDR1 and CDR2 (germline): NNHNN, SYGAGS (reference sequence). CDR3 length equals 14 residues. Trimming took 0 bases from V and 0 from J, leaving 3 bases between them. CDR3 loop: CASGDALSNERLFF. CDR3 DNA, as far as it was read: TGTGCCAGCGGTGATGCACTTTCCAACGAAAGATTATTT.

About this clone: Here the gene names and germline are mouse. The read ends 1 residue before the CDR3 terminus; that terminus is restored from the germline J gene. The chain uses TRBV12-1 and TRBJ1-2; D might be TRBD1 (6 bases). Per the germline V gene, CDR1 is SGHSN and CDR2 is HYEKVE. V lost 2 bases and J 4 bases, leaving 10 bases between the germline ends. This CDR3 is built from 13 residues. The DNA read from the CDR3 is TGTGCCAGCTCTCGGGGGCGCTTCTCCGACTACACC. As protein: CASSRGRFSDYT. The whole CDR3 sequence is CASSRGRFSDYTF.

As regards this clone: Gene names refer to mouse genes. The read terminates 1 residue ahead of where the CDR3 ends, so the germline J gene completes it. The identical CDR3 is also encoded by other nucleotide sequences in the sample. The chain combines TRBV2 with TRBJ2-5, with D maybe TRBD2 (6 bases). This CDR3 contains 13 residues. Trimming pared 0 bases from V and 6 bases from J, leaving 7 bases between. In germline, CDR1 is LGHNA, CDR2 YSYQKL. The DNA read from the CDR3 is TGTGCCAGCAGCCAAGACTGGGGTGACACCCAGTAC. This translates into CASSQDWGDTQY. From start to end, the CDR3 is CASSQDWGDTQYF. Filled out from reference TRBV2 and TRBJ2-5, the complete variable domain reads DPKIIQKPKYLVAVTGSEKILICEQYLGHNAMYWYRQSAKKPLEFMFSYSYQKLMDNQTASSRFQPQSSKKNHLDLQITALKPDDSATYFCASSQDWGDTQYFGPGTRLLVL.

About this clone itself: The genes and germline here are from mouse. Coverage ceases 1 residue before the CDR3 finishes, and the germline J gene fills in the end. The chain joins TRBV19 to TRBJ1-3; maybe TRBD1 (5 bases). Per the germline V gene, CDR1 is FNHDT and CDR2 is SITEND (reference sequence). This CDR3 is 13 amino acids long. Between the trimmed V and J ends, which lost 4 bases and 1 base, there was a span of 6 bases. The covered CDR3 bases are TGTGCCAGCAGTCGGGGGTCTGGAAATACGCTCTAT. This gives the protein CASSRGSGNTLY. The complete CDR3 sequence is CASSRGSGNTLYF.

Turning to this clone: The germline and genes are mouse ones. The read terminates 1 residue before the CDR3 end, so the remaining end is supplied by the germline J gene. The chain uses TRBV12-2 and TRBJ2-5, with TRBD2 matching 12 bases. Per germline, CDR1 SGHLS and CDR2 HYDKME. J lost 2 bases, V lost 0 bases, and 2 bases had no gene match. The length of the CDR3 is 16 residues. The covered CDR3 bases are TGTGCCAGCTCTCTCGAGGACTGGGGGGGCCAAGACACCCAGTAC. Its protein product is CASSLEDWGGQDTQY. The entire CDR3 protein reads CASSLEDWGGQDTQYF.

With regard to this clone: Here the gene names and germline are mouse. The read ends 1 residue before the CDR3 terminus; that terminus is restored from the germline J gene. The chain links TRBV2 to TRBJ2-4; tentatively, D is TRBD1 or TRBD2 (6 bases each). Trimming took off 0 bases at V and 4 bases at J, with 8 bases between the two ends. The CDR3 spans 14 residues. CDR1 is LGHNA, CDR2 YSYQKL, per germline. CDR3 DNA (partial): TGTGCCAGCAGCCAAGAAGGGGGGAAAAACACCTTGTAC. It translates to CASSQEGGKNTLY. The CDR3, in full, reads CASSQEGGKNTLYF.

As regards this clone: Gene names and germline match the mouse. CDR3 sequence reads: CASSQGADTQYF. CDR3 DNA, as far as it was read: TGTGCCAGCTCCCAGGGGGCGGACACCCAGTAC. The chain uses TRBV12-1 and TRBJ2-5; 8 bases align to TRBD1. The missing CDR3 end, 1 residue past where the read stops, is filled in from the germline J gene. The J segment lost 6 bases and the V segment lost 4 bases, leaving 2 bases of the junction unmatched. CDR1 is SGHSN and CDR2 is HYEKVE in the germline V gene. The CDR3 consists of 12 residues.

On this clone itself: Here the gene names and germline are mouse. The sequenced part of the CDR3 DNA is TGCTCCAGCACCGGACAGGGGCCCAACGAAAGATTATTT. Its translation: CSSTGQGPNERLF. The CDR3 in full is CSSTGQGPNERLFF. This rearrangement joins TRBV23 to TRBJ1-4; the table's D gene call, TRBD1, was not cross checked with the DNA. The read gets to within 1 residue of the CDR3 end, and the germline J gene fills in the rest. CDR3 size: 14 residues. CDR1 and CDR2 (germline): KGHTA, FQNQQP.

As for this clone: The germline and genes are mouse ones. The missing CDR3 end, 1 residue past where the read stops, is filled in from the germline J gene. V gene TRBV3 combines with J gene TRBJ1-4; 9 bases align to TRBD1. Germline V gene lookup returns CDR1 SNHLY and CDR2 FYNGKV (reference sequence). V lost 4 bases, J lost 5 bases, and 2 bases stayed unmatched. This CDR3 is 14 amino acids long. The covered CDR3 bases are TGTGCCAGCAGCTCCGGGACAGGGAACGAAAGATTATTT. It specifies CASSSGTGNERLF. The entire CDR3 protein is CASSSGTGNERLFF.

A note on this clone: Genes and germline come from the mouse. The read stops 1 residue short of the end of the CDR3; the missing end is completed from the germline J gene. The gene calls are TRBV3 and TRBJ1-4; D may be TRBD1 (6 bases). In germline, CDR1 is SNHLY, CDR2 FYNGKV (reference sequence). The V end was cut by 1 base, the J end by 4 bases, with 10 bases between. The CDR3 has 15 residues. CDR3 DNA (partial): TGTGCCAGCAGCTTAGGGGGGGGCTTCAACGAAAGATTATTT. Protein sequence: CASSLGGGFNERLF. The CDR3, in full, reads CASSLGGGFNERLFF.

This clone is a singleton in its sample. The listed genes are named as in mouse. The CDR3 is cut off 1 residue early in the read; its end comes from the germline J gene. The V and J genes are TRBV31 and TRBJ1-6; the match to TRBD1 covers 7 bases. TRBJ1-6 is an ORF; its function is uncertain. V trimming: 3 bases; J trimming: 3 bases; junction bases outside the gene matches: 5. The germline V gene has CDR1 GKSSPN and CDR2 SITVG. The CDR3 contains 15 residues. CDR3: CAWRSGTVYNSPLYF. The sequenced CDR3 bases are TGTGCCTGGAGGTCCGGGACAGTCTATAATTCGCCCCTCTAC.

As regards this clone: The gene symbols are mouse symbols. The CDR3 end lies 1 residue beyond the end of the read and is filled in from the germline J gene. The chain uses TRBV13-1 and TRBJ2-1, with D perhaps TRBD2 (5 bases). Germline V lookup: CDR1 NSHNY, CDR2 SYGAGN. The germline V and J ends were trimmed by 2 bases and 4 bases, with 7 bases remaining between them. The CDR3 is 13 residues long. Partial CDR3 DNA: TGTGCCAGCAGTGACGTGGGGTATGCTGAGCAGTTC. As protein: CASSDVGYAEQF. The whole CDR3 region reads CASSDVGYAEQFF.

With regard to this clone: Germline and genes: mouse. The read is 1 residue too short to cover the CDR3 end, so that end is filled in from the germline J gene. The J gene is TRBJ1-2, the V gene TRBV13-2, with 8 bases fitting TRBD1. Germline CDR1 is NNHNN and CDR2 is SYGAGS (reference sequence). The V and J ends lost 2 bases and 3 bases, in that order; junction bases with no gene match: 6. This CDR3 is built from 15 residues. The covered CDR3 bases are TGTGCCAGCGGTGAGATGACAGGGGTTGACTCCGACTACACC. It translates to CASGEMTGVDSDYT. From start to end, the CDR3 is CASGEMTGVDSDYTF.

This clone occurred once. Mouse gene names apply. Coverage ceases 1 residue before the CDR3 finishes, and the germline J gene fills in the end. Other DNA sequences within the sample encode an identical CDR3. The chain couples TRBV31 to TRBJ2-5, with D unclear. Germline V gene lookup returns CDR1 GKSSPN and CDR2 SITVG. Trimming took off 0 bases at V and 2 bases at J, with 3 bases between the two ends. This CDR3 is built from 12 residues. The CDR3 here is CAWSLGQDTQYF. CDR3 DNA (partial): TGTGCCTGGAGTCTCGGCCAAGACACCCAGTAC.

Worth noting for this clone: All gene names here are mouse names. Read data end 1 residue before the CDR3 end; the end is taken from the germline J gene. This rearrangement joins TRBV13-3 to TRBJ2-5, with 10 bases matching TRBD1. Trimming cost V 0 bases and J 4 bases; bases outside gene matches: 2. The germline V gene encodes CDR1 NNHDY and CDR2 SYVADS. This CDR3 has 15 residues. This CDR3 is CASSDEGTGEDTQYF. CDR3 bases read: TGTGCCAGCAGTGATGAAGGGACAGGGGAAGACACCCAGTAC.

This clone came up once. Germline and genes here are mouse. The read comes to an end 1 residue before the CDR3 does, leaving the germline J gene to fill in the end. This chain uses TRBV3 with TRBJ2-2; TRBD1 aligns across 8 bases. There are 16 residues in the CDR3. V was pared by 2 bases and J by 0 bases, with 2 bases of the junction left unmatched. Germline assignment: CDR1 SNHLY and CDR2 FYNGKV (reference sequence). CDR3 region: CASSLQGAPNTGQLYF. The CDR3 DNA, read in part, is TGTGCCAGCAGCTTACAGGGGGCCCCAAACACCGGGCAGCTCTAC.

Notes on this clone: Gene names refer to mouse genes. CDR3 bases read: TGTGCCAGCTCTCTCCGGAAAATTAATTCCTATAATTCGCCCCTCTAC. Translated: CASSLRKINSYNSPLY. The whole CDR3 region reads CASSLRKINSYNSPLYF. The rearrangement joins TRBV12-2 to TRBJ1-6; the D is unclear. The CDR3 end is not reached by the read, which stops 1 residue before it; the germline J gene fills it in. TRBJ1-6 is noted as an ORF with a role that remains uncertain. Germline V gene sequence: CDR1 SGHLS, CDR2 HYDKME. V was cut by 0 bases and J by 0 bases, with 11 bases left in between. CDR3 size: 17 residues.

Note on this clone: Gene names refer to mouse genes. From the germline J gene comes the end of the CDR3, since the read stops 1 residue before it. The V call is TRBV5, the J call TRBJ2-2, with D unclear. CDR1 is LGHNA and CDR2 is YNLKQL in the germline V gene (reference sequence). The CDR3 consists of 14 residues. V lost 0 bases to trimming and J lost 7 bases, with 9 bases between them. The CDR3 sequence: CASSQDQDGGQLYF. The CDR3 DNA, read in part, is TGTGCCAGCAGCCAAGATCAGGACGGCGGGCAGCTCTAC.